This T cell receptor (beta chain) was sequenced during a study of T-cell reconstitution after alpha-beta-depleted transplantation in children. The CDR3 contains 14 residues. The germline gives CDR1 MDHEN, CDR2 SYDVKM. Trimming pared 6 bases from V and 6 bases from J, leaving 18 bases between. Preparing the TCRbeta library involved the use of unique molecular identifiers. MiXCR, run by TCRdb on the PCR reads, gives a single entry per CDR3 protein. The sample contains 600,000 to 700,000 distinct CDR3 sequences, approximately 15% of which appear only once. This clonotype was seen only a few times. The sequencing used PBMCs from the stem cell graft donor, collected from the stem cell graft. V usage is TRBV28 and J usage is TRBJ2-7; D possibly corresponds to TRBD1 (6 bases). The sequence came from a human donor who donated a stem cell graft to a child with acute myeloid leukemia. The CDR3 is CASSTTGLTGEQYF. The DNA for the CDR3 is TGTGCCAGCAGCACGACAGGCCTCACGGGCGAGCAGTACTTC.